This is a list of T cell receptor beta chains from one sample in a study of T cell responses to AZD1222 COVID-19 vaccine. Data came from immunoSEQ multiplex PCR; TCRdb stores just in-frame clones and leaves some out. Among tens of thousands of clones listed, about 81% were seen once. Here the sequenced sample was peripheral blood, taken 28 days after the second AZD1222 dose. These receptors came from an adult who received the AZD1222 COVID-19 vaccine. The CDR3 runs from the conserved cysteine through the conserved F or W. The D gene is left open where the match is weak. Clone size is not always given. Where it is, it says once, few, many or a class for expanded clones.

d_call	v_call	j_call	clone_size	cdr3_nt	cdr3_aa
-	TRBV29-1	TRBJ1-6	-	TGCAGCGCCATGATTCTACCTGCTTCACCCCTCCACTTT	CSAMILPASPLHF
-	TRBV5-4	TRBJ2-7	-	TGTGCCAGCAGCACTGGAACGAGGGAGGCGACCTACGAGCAGTACTTC	CASSTGTREATYEQYF
-	TRBV28	TRBJ2-2	once	TGTGCCAGCAGTTCTCCCCGGGGACCATCGAACACCGGGGAGCTGTTTTTT	CASSSPRGPSNTGELFF
-	TRBV6-5	TRBJ2-7	-	TGTGCCAGCGTTGGGGAGTCCCACGAGCAGTACTTC	CASVGESHEQYF
TRBD1	TRBV7-9	TRBJ1-2	-	TGTGCCAGCAGCTTAAACAGGGGCGAGAACTATGGCTACACCTTC	CASSLNRGENYGYTF
-	TRBV9	TRBJ2-2	few	TGTGCCAGCAGCTCTCCACGGAAGGTGAACACCGGGGAGCTGTTTTTT	CASSSPRKVNTGELFF
-	TRBV6-5	TRBJ1-6	-	TGTGCCAGCACCAAGAGACGGGATTCACCCCTCCACTTT	CASTKRRDSPLHF
-	TRBV3-1/TRBV3-2	TRBJ2-7	few	TGTGCCAGCAGCCAAGCGGCGGGCTACGAGCAGTACTTC	CASSQAAGYEQYF
-	TRBV7-3	TRBJ2-3	-	TGTGCCAGCAGCCCGGACAGCAACACAGATACGCAGTATTTT	CASSPDSNTDTQYF
TRBD2	TRBV19	TRBJ2-1	-	TGTGCCAGTAGGACCCTGGCTAGCGGGAGATCCTACAATGAGCAGTTCTTC	CASRTLASGRSYNEQFF
TRBD2	TRBV24-1	TRBJ2-2	once	TGTGCCACCGGGAGCGGGAGCTTGAACACCGGGGAGCTGTTTTTT	CATGSGSLNTGELFF
-	TRBV2	TRBJ2-7	-	TGTGCCAGCAGTGAAGCGTCGGGCCCTTCCTACGAGCAGTACTTC	CASSEASGPSYEQYF
-	TRBV5-1	TRBJ1-6	-	TGCGCCAGCAGCTTGACAGGATACAATTCACCCCTCCACTTT	CASSLTGYNSPLHF
TRBD2	TRBV30	TRBJ2-7	-	TGTGCCTGGAGTGATGGGAGGGTCGAGCAGTACTTC	CAWSDGRVEQYF
TRBD2	TRBV6-2/TRBV6-3	TRBJ2-2	-	TGTGCCAGCAGTTCCCGATCCCAGCGGGAGGGCGGCAGGGGGGAGCTGTTTTTT	CASSSRSQREGGRGELFF
-	TRBV18	TRBJ1-1	-	TGTGCCAGCTCACCACCGTCCCGGGGGAACACTGAAGCTTTCTTT	CASSPPSRGNTEAFF
-	TRBV5-1	TRBJ2-3	-	TGCGCCAGCAGCCGCACCGCGGACAGCACAGATACGCAGTATTTT	CASSRTADSTDTQYF
-	TRBV24-1	TRBJ2-2	-	TGTGCCACCAGTGATTCGGCCTGGGGCACCGGGGAGCTGTTTTTT	CATSDSAWGTGELFF
TRBD1	TRBV5-1	TRBJ2-2	-	TGCGCCAGCAGCTACCCGGGACAGGGGGCGCGTTACACCGGGGAGCTGTTTTTT	CASSYPGQGARYTGELFF
TRBD2	TRBV6-1	TRBJ2-1	-	TGTGCCAGCAGTGTCGATAGCGGGACGGCACCTCGAAGTGAGCAGTTCTTC	CASSVDSGTAPRSEQFF
-	TRBV7-2	TRBJ2-1	-	TGTGCCAGCAGCCAACAAGGGAGAAACAATGAGCAGTTCTTC	CASSQQGRNNEQFF
-	TRBV7-2	TRBJ2-1	-	TGTGCCACCAAAAGGGTATCCAGCAACCATGAGCAGTTCTTC	CATKRVSSNHEQFF
TRBD2	TRBV4-2	TRBJ2-7	-	TGTGCCAGCAGCCAAGAGACTAGCGGGAGCCGCGAGCAGTACTTC	CASSQETSGSREQYF
-	TRBV6-6	TRBJ1-2	-	TGTGCCAGCACCACGCGGGGGGGCTATGGCTACACCTTC	CASTTRGGYGYTF
TRBD1	TRBV5-1	TRBJ1-4	-	TGCGCCAGCAGGACCGGGACAGGGGAGGCCAATGAAAAACTGTTTTTT	CASRTGTGEANEKLFF
-	TRBV3-1/TRBV3-2	TRBJ2-3	-	TGTGCCAGCAGCCAAGATCGCTACTACACAGATACGCAGTATTTT	CASSQDRYYTDTQYF
TRBD1	TRBV5-1	TRBJ1-4	once	TGCGCCAGCACAAGGTCCACAGGGGGCGCCGGACCTAATGAAAAACTGTTTTTT	CASTRSTGGAGPNEKLFF
-	TRBV19	TRBJ1-5	-	TGTGCCAGTAGTCGAGGGGAACTATATCAGCCCCAGCATTTT	CASSRGELYQPQHF
TRBD2	TRBV30	TRBJ2-7	few	TGTGCCTGGAGTGTGGGAGGGGCCAGCTCCTACGAGCAGTACTTC	CAWSVGGASSYEQYF
TRBD1	TRBV27	TRBJ2-7	-	TGTGCCAGCAGTTTTTGGGGACAGGGGACCTACGAGCAGTACTTC	CASSFWGQGTYEQYF
-	TRBV30	TRBJ2-7	-	TGTGCCTGGAGACCCCCCGGCAGCTCCTACGAGCAGTACTTC	CAWRPPGSSYEQYF
-	TRBV27	TRBJ1-2	-	TGTGCCAGCAGTTCTCCGGGACGACGGAGGGAGGGCTACACCTTC	CASSSPGRRREGYTF
TRBD1	TRBV28	TRBJ1-2	few	TGTGCCACTTACGGACAGGTCTATGGCTACACCTTC	CATYGQVYGYTF
TRBD2	TRBV7-9	TRBJ2-3	-	TGTGCCAGCAGCTCCGACCAGGGACTAGCGGTGACAGATACGCAGTATTTT	CASSSDQGLAVTDTQYF
TRBD2	TRBV19	TRBJ2-7	-	TGTGCCACCAAAGGGAAGCGGGGAGCCTACGAGCAGTACTTC	CATKGKRGAYEQYF
-	TRBV30	TRBJ2-5	once	TGTGCCTGGAGTGGTGGCGCTGGCAAGACCCAGTACTTC	CAWSGGAGKTQYF
TRBD1	TRBV7-2	TRBJ2-7	-	TGTGCCAGCAGCTTAAACAGGGGTATGTCCTACGAGCAGTACTTC	CASSLNRGMSYEQYF
-	TRBV11-2	TRBJ2-3	-	TGTGCCAGCAGCTCCCCTCGCCGGAGGAATACGCAGTATTTT	CASSSPRRRNTQYF
-	TRBV28	TRBJ1-1	-	TGTGCCAGCAGTTTAGGAGGGACCGGGGTAACTGAAGCTTTCTTT	CASSLGGTGVTEAFF
TRBD1	TRBV19	TRBJ2-1	-	TGTGCCAGTAGTTTGACAGGGCCCTCCTACAATGAGCAGTTCTTC	CASSLTGPSYNEQFF
-	TRBV28	TRBJ2-7	once	TGTGCCAGCAGTTTTGCCTTTTGGCTGGGGAGGCCCTACGAGCAGTACTTC	CASSFAFWLGRPYEQYF
-	TRBV5-6	TRBJ2-1	-	TGTGCCAGCATCCCTTCAGGGGAGCTCTACAATGAGCAGTTCTTC	CASIPSGELYNEQFF
-	TRBV6-1	TRBJ1-1	-	TGTGCCAGCAGCGAAACATACGGACGGATGAACACTGAAGCTTTCTTT	CASSETYGRMNTEAFF
TRBD1	TRBV10-3	TRBJ2-7	-	TGTGCCATCAGTGAGTCGAGGACAGGGGAGAGGGAGCAGTACTTC	CAISESRTGEREQYF
TRBD2	TRBV28	TRBJ2-7	-	TGTGCCAGCAGATCTAGCGGCAGTAGCTCCTACGAGCAGTACTTC	CASRSSGSSSYEQYF
-	TRBV7-2	TRBJ1-2	many	TGTGCCAGCAGCCCCCGCTCCACGGTGTACACCTTC	CASSPRSTVYTF
-	TRBV9	TRBJ2-1	-	TGTGCCAGCAGCGTAGGGAGTGGATTCAATGAGCAGTTCTTC	CASSVGSGFNEQFF
-	TRBV6-2/TRBV6-3	TRBJ1-1	-	TGTGCCAGCAGTTACTCAGACTGGGGTGAAGCTTTCTTT	CASSYSDWGEAFF
TRBD2	TRBV2	TRBJ2-1	once	TGTGCCAGCACCGGGACTAGCGGACCACCCTACAATGAGCAGTTCTTC	CASTGTSGPPYNEQFF
-	TRBV28	TRBJ2-7	-	TGTGCCAGCAGTTTAGGGGGTGAGCAGTACTTC	CASSLGGEQYF
TRBD1	TRBV28	TRBJ1-1	-	TGTGCCAGCAGAAGACAGGGGGAGCCGAACACTGAAGCTTTCTTT	CASRRQGEPNTEAFF
-	TRBV7-6	TRBJ2-1	-	TGTGCCAGCAGCTTAGGGGCTGCTTCCAATGAGCAGTTCTTC	CASSLGAASNEQFF
-	TRBV24-1	TRBJ1-1	-	TGTGCCACCAGTCTCGGTTGGGGGGCTGAAGCTTTCTTT	CATSLGWGAEAFF
-	TRBV28	TRBJ1-6	-	TGTGCCAGCAGGGAGCAGATTGCTAATTCACCCCTCCACTTT	CASREQIANSPLHF
TRBD2	TRBV9	TRBJ2-1	-	TGTGCCAGCAGCAAAACCGGGACTAACAGGAACAATGAGCAGTTCTTC	CASSKTGTNRNNEQFF
TRBD2	TRBV7-3	TRBJ2-1	-	TGTGCCAGCAGCTTAGGGCGGGAGGGGTACAATGAGCAGTTCTTC	CASSLGREGYNEQFF
-	TRBV19	TRBJ1-3	-	TGTGCCAGTAGTATCGGTCTGGTGAGCTCTGGAAACACCATATATTTT	CASSIGLVSSGNTIYF